This T cell receptor (beta chain) was recovered during a study of T cell changes during pregnancy in multiple sclerosis. This table comes from immunoSEQ multiplex PCR, and its TCRdb copy is limited to in-frame clones, with some not included. The sample holds 100,000 or so clones; 85% to 95% are singletons and the top ten take 1.2%. Trimming at V came to 1 base and at J to 6 bases, leaving 12 bases not matched to a gene. The CDR3 totals 16 residues. CDR1 and CDR2 from the germline V gene are SNHLY and FYNNEI. This TCR was recovered from a female donor with multiple sclerosis, enrolled in a pregnancy study. The J gene is TRBJ2-7, the V gene TRBV2; 7 bases line up with TRBD1. The sample here was peripheral blood, taken in the second trimester of pregnancy. CDR3 in amino acids: CASSEEGATVGSEQYF. CDR3 DNA: TGTGCCAGCAGTGAAGAGGGGGCGACGGTGGGCTCCGAGCAGTACTTC.